The 20 T cell receptor beta chains below were found in one sample sequenced in a study of blood T cell repertoires in COVID-19. TCRdb's table, derived via immunoSEQ multiplex PCR, lists solely in-frame clones and lacks some. The sample consists of a few hundred thousand clones, about 90% of them appearing once. The material sequenced was PBMCs or T cells enriched from blood (not recorded which). All receptors come from a man under 40 who had been exposed to COVID-19.

The chain links TRBV7-7 to TRBJ2-2, with a possible D match to TRBD2 (5 bases). Germline loops: CDR1 SSHAT, CDR2 FNYEAQ (reference sequence). V lost 6 bases and J 1 base, leaving 12 bases between the germline ends. The CDR3 runs to 15 residues. The CDR3: CASSLDSRNTGELFF. The DNA for the CDR3 is TGTGCCAGCAGTTTGGACTCCCGGAACACCGGGGAGCTGTTTTTT.

V is TRBV30 and J is TRBJ2-7, with D possibly TRBD1 on 5 matching bases. V lost 3 bases and J 7 bases, leaving 16 bases between the germline ends. Germline CDR1 and CDR2: GTSNPN and SVGIG (reference sequence). The length of the CDR3 is 13 residues. The CDR3 region is CAWRGAAEAEQYF. As DNA, the CDR3 is TGTGCCTGGAGAGGGGCGGCAGAGGCTGAGCAGTACTTC.

The genes are TRBV16 and TRBJ2-1; possibly TRBD2 for D (5 bases). The CDR3 totals 15 residues. The ends were cut back, 0 bases at V and 7 bases at J, with 13 bases in the middle. Germline loops: CDR1 KGHSY, CDR2 FQNENV. This CDR3 reads CASSQSSGSSNEQFF. CDR3 in DNA: TGTGCCAGCAGCCAATCATCGGGGTCGAGTAATGAGCAGTTCTTC.

The chain has TRBV3-1 (or the pseudogene TRBV3-2) and TRBJ1-2; TRBD1 matches at 10 bases. CDR1 is LGHDT and CDR2 is YNNKEL in the germline V gene (reference sequence). CDR3 size: 13 residues. Trimming took 4 bases from V and 5 from J; bases not matched to a gene: 1. The CDR3: CASSRDRGYGYTF. The CDR3 DNA reads TGTGCCAGCAGCCGGGACAGGGGTTATGGCTACACCTTC.

The gene calls are TRBV5-1 and TRBJ1-1; D is unclear. This CDR3 has 14 residues. Germline V gene sequence: CDR1 SGHRS, CDR2 YFSETQ. V lost 3 bases, J lost 4 bases, and 13 bases lay in between. The chain's CDR3 is CASSYPGSGTEAFF. The DNA of the CDR3 is TGCGCCAGCAGCTACCCAGGTAGCGGCACTGAAGCTTTCTTT.

The chain has TRBV2 and TRBJ2-7, with D unresolved. Between the trimmed V and J ends, which lost 3 bases and 0 bases, there was a span of 6 bases. Germline V gene lookup returns CDR1 SNHLY and CDR2 FYNNEI. The CDR3 length is 13 residues. The CDR3 bases are TGTGCCAGCAGTGAGTTTAGCTCCTACGAGCAGTACTTC. It is translated as CASSEFSSYEQYF.

The rearrangement joins TRBV10-3 to TRBJ2-2; possibly TRBD2 for D (6 bases). Per the germline V gene, CDR1 is ENHRY and CDR2 is SYGVKD. The CDR3 consists of 15 residues. The germline V and J ends were trimmed by 11 bases and 1 base, with 17 bases remaining between them. CDR3: CAVTGGGRNTGELFF. CDR3 nucleotides: TGTGCCGTCACCGGGGGTGGTCGGAACACCGGGGAGCTGTTTTTT.

This rearrangement joins TRBV15 to TRBJ2-7, with a tentative D call TRBD1 (6 bases). Germline V gene lookup returns CDR1 LNHNV and CDR2 YYDKDF (reference sequence). The V end was cut by 5 bases, the J end by 4 bases, with 18 bases between. This CDR3 region has 15 residues. CDR3 protein: CATSPRPGQFYEQYF. CDR3 coding DNA: TGTGCCACCAGCCCCCGCCCAGGACAGTTTTACGAGCAGTACTTC.

The CDR3 nucleotides are TGCGCCAGCAGCTTGGTAGTGGGACAGGGGACTCACGAGCAGTACTTC. This gives the protein CASSLVVGQGTHEQYF. The chain recombines TRBV5-1 with TRBJ2-7, with 10 bases that match TRBD1. Germline lookup yields CDR1 SGHRS and CDR2 YFSETQ. This CDR3 has 16 amino acids. J gave up 5 bases and V 0 bases, and 8 bases lay outside the gene matches.

The V call is TRBV7-8, the J call TRBJ1-6; D is uncertain. Germline CDR1 SGHVS, CDR2 FQNEAQ. This CDR3 has 13 residues. V was shortened by 3 bases and J by 8 bases, with 8 bases between the two germline ends. The CDR3 protein is CASSLGLDSPLHF. The DNA for the CDR3 is TGTGCCAGCAGCTTGGGCTTGGATTCACCCCTCCACTTT.

The CDR3 protein is CASSHRQGNYGYTF. The DNA of the CDR3 is TGTGCCAGCAGCCACCGACAGGGGAACTATGGCTACACCTTC. This rearrangement joins TRBV14 to TRBJ1-2; TRBD1 matches at 8 bases. Germline CDR1 SGHDN, CDR2 FVKESK. V shed 3 bases, J shed 2 bases, and the junction held 2 bases outside the gene matches. This CDR3 spans 14 amino acids.

On this clone itself: This specimen includes other DNA sequences encoding the same CDR3. The chain recombines TRBV3-1 (or the pseudogene TRBV3-2) with TRBJ2-6; D unresolved. The germline V gene encodes CDR1 LGHDT and CDR2 YNNKEL (reference sequence). V lost 0 bases and J lost 4, with 7 bases in between. The CDR3 totals 15 residues. CDR3 protein: CASSQDLSGANVLTF. For the CDR3, the DNA is TGTGCCAGCAGCCAAGATCTGTCGGGGGCCAACGTCCTGACTTTC.

J is TRBJ1-4 and V is TRBV4-1, with 8 nucleotides matching TRBD1. This CDR3 comprises 17 residues. V dropped 4 bases and J dropped 1; count of bases not matched to a gene: 8. Germline loops: CDR1 MGHRA, CDR2 YSYEKL. The chain's CDR3 is CASSLGQGGRTNEKLFF. The CDR3 DNA reads TGCGCCAGCAGCCTAGGACAGGGAGGAAGAACTAATGAAAAACTGTTTTTT.

The rearrangement joins TRBV7-9 to TRBJ1-3; 9 bases agree with TRBD1. J gave up 3 bases and V 5 bases, and 5 bases lay outside the gene matches. The CDR3 has 15 residues. Looked up from germline, CDR1 is SEHNR and CDR2 is FQNEAQ (reference sequence). For the CDR3, the DNA is TGTGCCAGCAGCCCCCGGGACAGGGATGGAAACACCATATATTTT. Translating it yields CASSPRDRDGNTIYF.

CDR3 bases: TGTGCCAGCAGCCCCTACCCGGGCGGGAGCACTGAAGCTTTCTTT. This sequence encodes CASSPYPGGSTEAFF. This chain joins TRBV5-4 and TRBJ1-1; no firm D call. Germline CDR1 and CDR2: SGHNT and YYREEE (reference sequence). The CDR3 extends over 15 amino acids. Deletions cut 4 bases from V and 4 bases from J, with 17 bases between. The complete variable domain, with remaining parts taken from reference TRBV5-4 and TRBJ1-1, reads ETGVTQSPTHLIKTRGQQVTLRCSSQSGHNTVSWYQQALGQGPQFIFQYYREEENGRGNFPPRFSGLQFPNYSSELNVNALELDDSALYLCASSPYPGGSTEAFFGQGTRLTVV.

The V and J genes are TRBV30 and TRBJ2-7, with TRBD1 as a possible D gene (7 bases). Germline CDR1 reads GTSNPN; CDR2 reads SVGIG (reference sequence). CDR3 length: 11 amino acids. V shed 4 bases and J shed 6 bases, with 10 bases lying between them. The CDR3 nucleotides are TGTGCCTGGACAGGGGGAGGCGAGCAGTACTTC. Translated: CAWTGGGEQYF. The complete variable domain, with remaining parts taken from reference TRBV30 and TRBJ2-7, reads SQTIHQWPATLVQPVGSPLSLECTVEGTSNPNLYWYRQAAGRGLQLLFYSVGIGQISSEVPQNLSASRPQDRQFILSSKKLLLSDSGFYLCAWTGGGEQYFGPGTRLTVT.

The rearrangement links TRBV5-1 to TRBJ2-4, with 8 bases lining up with TRBD1. Germline trimming cut 7 bases from V and 9 bases from J; bases unmatched to any gene: 9. The CDR3 is made up of 13 amino acids. The V gene's germline CDR1 is SGHRS and CDR2 YFSETQ. For the CDR3, the DNA is TGCGCCAGCGGCTGGACAGGGCAGGGCATTCAGTACTTC. This codes for CASGWTGQGIQYF.

The genes are TRBV5-4 and TRBJ2-1; the match to TRBD2 covers 10 bases. The CDR3 contains 17 residues. Unmatched junction bases numbered 15, after V lost 6 bases and J lost 6 bases. The germline V gene has CDR1 SGHNT and CDR2 YYREEE (reference sequence). CDR3 loop: CASTRGVGTSDLNEQFF. Here the CDR3 DNA reads TGTGCCAGCACCCGGGGGGTGGGGACTAGCGACCTCAATGAGCAGTTCTTC. The full variable domain, completed using reference TRBV5-4 and TRBJ2-1, is ETGVTQSPTHLIKTRGQQVTLRCSSQSGHNTVSWYQQALGQGPQFIFQYYREEENGRGNFPPRFSGLQFPNYSSELNVNALELDDSALYLCASTRGVGTSDLNEQFFGPGTRLTVL.

The chain is built from TRBV7-9 and TRBJ2-7; D uncertain. The CDR3 runs to 13 residues. Between the trimmed V and J ends, which lost 5 bases and 5 bases, there was a span of 13 bases. Germline lookup yields CDR1 SEHNR and CDR2 FQNEAQ (reference sequence). CDR3 sequence (DNA): TGTGCCAGCAGCGCGCCAGGATTAAACGAGCAGTACTTC. Its protein product is CASSAPGLNEQYF.

The J gene is TRBJ2-2, the V gene TRBV7-3; 8 bases map to TRBD1. CDR3 length: 16 residues. V lost 8 bases and J lost 3; bases outside the gene matches: 11. Looked up from germline, CDR1 is SGHTA and CDR2 is FQGTGA. The CDR3 coding sequence is TGTGCCAGCTCCCCATCGCAGGGGGCCGACACCGGGGAGCTGTTTTTT. Its protein is CASSPSQGADTGELFF. The full variable domain, its missing parts supplied by reference TRBV7-3 and TRBJ2-2, is GAGVSQTPSNKVTEKGKYVELRCDPISGHTALYWYRQSLGQGPEFLIYFQGTGAADDSGLPNDRFFAVRPEGSVSTLKIQRTERGDSAVYLCASSPSQGADTGELFFGEGSRLTVL.